This TCR beta chain derives from a study of blood T cell repertoires in COVID-19. Overall study context: Samples of COVID-19 (acute and convalescent) were obtained from the United States, Italy and Spain. Sources were T cells, B-cell-depleted T cells, or PBMCs; the material itself was cDNA or gDNA.

V shed 6 bases and J shed 6 bases, with 12 bases lying between them. There are 13 residues in the CDR3. CDR1 is SNHLY, CDR2 FYNNEI, per germline. Per the study methods: How many nucleated cells were present was estimated from reference gene primer amplification. Profiling relied on immunoSEQ multiplex PCR, and the TCRdb table lists in-frame clones only, not all of them. The V and J calls and clone size were taken over from that table, and D and trimming were inferred from the DNA. The table lists about 110,000 clones, 70% to 90% of them singletons, with about 2% in the top ten. Source material: peripheral blood. The V call is TRBV2, the J call TRBJ1-5, with a tentative D call TRBD1 (6 bases). The receptor comes from a human donor in a cohort sampled during active COVID-19. CDR3 DNA sequence: TGTGCCAGCAGAGGGGAACAGGGTCAGCCCCAGCATTTT. It encodes CASRGEQGQPQHF. Full variable domain (outside the CDR3, taken from reference TRBV2 and TRBJ1-5): EPEVTQTPSHQVTQMGQEVILRCVPISNHLYFYWYRQILGQKVEFLVSFYNNEISEKSEIFDDQFSVERPDGSNFTLKIRSTKLEDSAMYFCASRGEQGQPQHFGDGTRLSIL.